Each of the 22 T cell receptor beta chains below was sequenced from the same sample in a study of blood T cells in healthy people across ages. The second PCR ran about 7 to 12 cycles with a sample-barcoded 5' primer and J-beta primers. TCRdb re-analysed the 5' RACE reads in MiXCR, keeping a single row per CDR3 protein. The table records about 640,000 distinct CDR3 sequences, 45% to 65% of them present only once. Material for sequencing was blood. The receptor set was obtained from a man aged 55 to 70 in good health.

This clonotype was observed once. This chain links TRBV10-3 with TRBJ1-2; D is unresolved. Trimming removed 10 bases at V and 8 bases at J, with 23 bases between. This CDR3 has 14 residues. Germline V gives CDR1 ENHRY, CDR2 SYGVKD. The CDR3 nucleotides read TGTGCCACTTCACGTCCTGCGGGAACGGAGGGCTACACCTTC. It encodes CATSRPAGTEGYTF.

The chain uses TRBV28 and TRBJ2-1; 10 bases agree with TRBD2. Germline loops: CDR1 MDHEN, CDR2 SYDVKM. The trim removed 5 bases at V and 4 bases at J, leaving 5 bases unmatched. This CDR3 region has 15 residues. The CDR3 protein is CASSATSGDYNEQFF. CDR3 nucleotides: TGTGCCAGCAGTGCCACTAGCGGGGATTACAATGAGCAGTTCTTC.

This clonotype was seen only once. The chain joins TRBV9 to TRBJ1-4, with 8 bases identical to TRBD1. The CDR3 consists of 15 residues. The ends lost 1 base at V and 7 bases at J; junction bases unmatched: 6. CDR1 and CDR2 from the germline V gene are SGDLS and YYNGEE. CDR3 coding DNA: TGTGCCAGCAGCGTAAGGACAGGGCTAGGTGAAAAACTGTTTTTT. Its translation is CASSVRTGLGEKLFF.

The chain couples TRBV9 to TRBJ2-5; 8 bases are a match to TRBD1. V was clipped by 3 bases and J by 5 bases; unmatched bases: 6. The CDR3 is made up of 14 amino acids. Germline CDR1 is SGDLS and CDR2 is YYNGEE. The CDR3 nucleotides read TGTGCCAGCAGCGCTTTGGACAGGGCGGAGACCCAGTACTTC. Translation: CASSALDRAETQYF.

In this sample, this clonotype turned up once. This sequence joins TRBV10-3 and TRBJ1-3, with D hard to call. This CDR3 spans 13 amino acids. The V end was cut by 4 bases, the J end by 2 bases, with 6 bases between. Germline assignment: CDR1 ENHRY and CDR2 SYGVKD. This chain's CDR3 is CAISAATGNTIYF. The CDR3 nucleotides are TGTGCCATCAGTGCCGCGACTGGAAACACCATATATTTT.

Note on this clonotype: Being one base from a much bigger clone, this may be a read error. This sequence joins TRBV7-2 and TRBJ1-1, with 8 bases fitting TRBD1. Per germline, CDR1 SGHTA and CDR2 FQGNSA. The CDR3 totals 15 residues. This chain's CDR3 is CAGSLQGGMNTEAFF. The CDR3 DNA reads TGTGCCGGCAGCTTACAGGGGGGTATGAACACTGAAGCTTTCTTT.

This clonotype was found a few times. The chain uses TRBV4-2 and TRBJ2-3; 11 bases fit TRBD2. V lost 4 bases, J lost 2 bases, and 14 bases stayed unmatched. The CDR3 sequence is 19 residues long. Germline V CDR1 and CDR2: LGHNA, YNFKEQ. The CDR3, as DNA: TGTGCCAGCAGCCTCCGGCCGGCTAGCGGGGGGACCTACACAGATACGCAGTATTTT. Its translation is CASSLRPASGGTYTDTQYF.

The chain combines TRBV11-2 with TRBJ2-7, with D perhaps matching TRBD1 or TRBD2 (5 bases each). Germline values: CDR1 SGHAT, CDR2 FQNNGV. The CDR3 runs 15 residues. Trimming took 5 bases from V and 2 from J, leaving 16 bases between them. The CDR3 loop reads CASSLGALGPYEQYF. The CDR3 DNA sequence: TGTGCCAGCAGCCTCGGGGCACTTGGGCCCTACGAGCAGTACTTC.

This chain connects TRBV12-3 or TRBV12-4 to TRBJ1-5, with D uncertain. V was cut by 3 bases and J by 7 bases, with 13 bases left in between. CDR3 length: 14 residues. CDR3: CASSFQGLKQPQHF. CDR3 coding DNA: TGTGCCAGCAGTTTCCAAGGGTTGAAACAGCCCCAGCATTTT.

The chain couples TRBV14 to TRBJ1-6; no clear D gene. The V end lost 4 bases, the J end lost 3 bases, and 13 bases lay between the germline ends. The CDR3 extends over 16 amino acids. CDR1 is SGHDN, CDR2 FVKESK, per germline. The CDR3 loop is CASSPIRGFYNSPLHF. CDR3 sequence (DNA): TGTGCCAGCAGCCCCATACGGGGTTTCTATAATTCACCCCTCCACTTT.

V gene TRBV20-1 combines with J gene TRBJ2-1; 8 positions agree with TRBD2. CDR1 and CDR2 (germline): DFQATT, SNEGSKA (reference sequence). V was clipped by 5 bases and J by 4 bases; unmatched bases: 7. The CDR3 runs 14 residues. This CDR3 reads CSARRGALYNEQFF. CDR3 coding DNA: TGCAGTGCTCGGCGGGGGGCCTTATACAATGAGCAGTTCTTC.

This clonotype has ten or more counts. The V call is TRBV7-2, the J call TRBJ2-5; TRBD2 is a possible D gene (6 bases). Germline CDR1 and CDR2: SGHTA and FQGNSA. This CDR3 is built from 13 residues. V lost 6 bases, J lost 2 bases, and 10 bases lay in between. CDR3 coding DNA: TGTGCCAGCAGTTGGGGGGTACAAGAGACCCAGTACTTC. Protein product: CASSWGVQETQYF.

The chain combines TRBV7-9 with TRBJ2-3; D not resolved. The germline V gene has CDR1 SEHNR and CDR2 FQNEAQ (reference sequence). This CDR3 contains 13 residues. The germline V and J ends were trimmed by 8 bases and 4 bases, with 13 bases remaining between them. The CDR3 DNA is TGTGCCAGCCCCCCCGATGCGGCAGATACGCAGTATTTT. Translating gives CASPPDAADTQYF.

This clonotype was recorded only once. V gene TRBV20-1 combines with J gene TRBJ2-3; weak D call: TRBD1 (6 bases). The V end was cut by 8 bases, the J end by 0 bases, with 12 bases between. There are 13 residues in the CDR3. The V gene's germline CDR1 is DFQATT and CDR2 SNEGSKA (reference sequence). The CDR3 sequence: CSSEGGSTDTQYF. Written as DNA, the CDR3 is TGCAGTTCTGAAGGGGGTAGCACAGATACGCAGTATTTT.

This clonotype was detected ten times or more. The chain carries TRBV7-2 and TRBJ2-1; D gene uncertain. The germline CDR1 and CDR2 sequences are SGHTA and FQGNSA. This CDR3 spans 15 amino acids. Trimming cost V 1 base and J 14 bases, with 21 bases left between them. The CDR3 is CASSLDQQIGRREFF. The CDR3 nucleotides are TGTGCCAGCAGCTTAGACCAACAAATTGGTCGCCGGGAGTTCTTC.

This clonotype was seen only a few times. The CDR3 spells CSVPSRGTGNTEAFF. The CDR3 DNA sequence: TGCAGTGTCCCATCACGTGGGACAGGGAACACTGAAGCTTTCTTT. This chain links TRBV20-1 with TRBJ1-1; 8 nucleotides agree with TRBD1. V was clipped by 7 bases and J by 1 base; unmatched bases: 11. The germline V gene has CDR1 DFQATT and CDR2 SNEGSKA (reference sequence). CDR3 length: 15 residues.

The V call is TRBV2, the J call TRBJ2-5; maybe TRBD2 (5 bases). The CDR3 spans 13 residues. Germline-derived CDR1 and CDR2 are SNHLY and FYNNEI. Trimming pared 4 bases from V and 11 bases from J, leaving 17 bases between. The CDR3 is CASSATVLGEQYF. For the CDR3, the DNA is TGTGCCAGCAGTGCGACGGTACTAGGTGAGCAGTACTTC.

This chain connects TRBV2 to TRBJ2-5, with D perhaps TRBD2 (7 bases). The closer fit of TRBJ2-7 to the DNA end suggests the J call may be wrong. The CDR3 contains 12 residues. Germline values: CDR1 SNHLY, CDR2 FYNNEI. In nucleotides, the CDR3 is TGTGCCAGCGGGGGGGCCTTCTACGAGCAGTACTTC. Translation gives CASGGAFYEQYF.

This chain uses TRBV5-1 with TRBJ2-7; 11 bases map to TRBD2. The CDR3 length is 14 residues. Germline trimming cut 2 bases from V and 3 bases from J; bases unmatched to any gene: 1. Germline loops: CDR1 SGHRS, CDR2 YFSETQ. The CDR3 loop is CASSFLAGGYEQYF. CDR3 DNA: TGCGCCAGCAGCTTTCTAGCGGGGGGCTACGAGCAGTACTTC.

V gene TRBV29-1 combines with J gene TRBJ1-2, with D perhaps matching TRBD1 (6 bases). V lost 6 bases to trimming and J lost 3 bases, with 14 bases between them. The CDR3 has 13 amino acids. Germline CDR1 is SQVTM and CDR2 is ANQGSEA. CDR3 sequence (DNA): TGCAGCGTCGCACAGGGACTTGACTATGGCTACACCTTC. Translated, it gives CSVAQGLDYGYTF.

The chain has TRBV28 and TRBJ2-2; TRBD2 matches at 7 bases. The trim removed 6 bases at V and 6 bases at J, leaving 7 bases unmatched. Looked up from germline, CDR1 is MDHEN and CDR2 is SYDVKM. This CDR3 spans 14 amino acids. As DNA, the CDR3 is TGTGCCAGCAGGACAGCGGGGCTGGCCGGGGAGCTGTTTTTT. Amino acid sequence: CASRTAGLAGELFF.

This clonotype was seen only a few times. The chain joins TRBV6-6 to TRBJ1-5, with D maybe TRBD1 (6 bases). The V end was cut by 5 bases, the J end by 3 bases, with 14 bases between. CDR1 and CDR2 from the germline V gene are MNHNY and SVGAGI (reference sequence). CDR3 length: 15 amino acids. CDR3 region: CASSNRRTDNQPQHF. CDR3 nucleotides: TGTGCCAGCAGTAACAGAAGGACAGACAATCAGCCCCAGCATTTT.